A selection of T cell receptor beta chains follows, all from one sample in a study of OX40 agonist ivuxolimab in advanced cancers. The data were produced by immunoSEQ multiplex PCR, yet TCRdb's version contains in-frame clones alone and is incomplete. The repertoire holds tens of thousands of clones, with about four fifths as singletons. The specimen comprised CD4+ or CD8+ T cells sorted from blood, sampled in a trial of the OX40 agonist ivuxolimab. All receptors come from an adult with an advanced solid tumor such as melanoma, head and neck, liver or kidney cancer. Both conserved end residues are part of each CDR3. The D gene is left open where the match is weak. Not every row has a clone size; where given, it reads once, few, many or a size class.

clone_size,v_call,d_call,j_call,cdr3_aa,cdr3_nt
-,TRBV15,-,TRBJ2-2,CATSGQNTGELFF,TGTGCCACCAGCGGACAGAACACCGGGGAGCTGTTTTTT
-,TRBV18,-,TRBJ1-1,CASSSGQEAFF,-
-,TRBV6-1,-,TRBJ2-7,CASSISVYEQYF,TGTGCCAGCAGTATTAGCGTCTACGAGCAGTACTTC
-,TRBV15,-,TRBJ2-3,CATSRAGEGLVTQYF,TGTGCCACCAGCAGAGCGGGGGAAGGCCTGGTTACGCAGTATTTT
few,TRBV6-5,-,TRBJ1-5,CASSHDSGNQPQHF,TGTGCCAGCAGTCACGACAGTGGCAATCAGCCCCAGCATTTT
-,TRBV7-2,-,TRBJ2-5,CASSSGTGKIYTQYF,TGTGCCAGCAGCTCCGGGACGGGGAAAATTTACACCCAGTACTTC
-,TRBV6-6,TRBD2,TRBJ2-3,CASSPEGLAGGGTQYF,TGTGCCAGCAGTCCGGAAGGGCTAGCGGGGGGGGGTACGCAGTATTTT
-,TRBV5-1,TRBD1,TRBJ2-2,CASSPQGAGTGELFF,TGCGCCAGCAGCCCACAGGGGGCTGGCACCGGGGAGCTGTTTTTT
-,TRBV7-2,TRBD2,TRBJ2-5,CASSFLLAGGRQETQYF,TGTGCCAGCAGCTTTCTACTAGCGGGAGGGCGGCAAGAGACCCAGTACTTC
few,TRBV28,-,TRBJ1-3,CASSSSQFPQGELYF,TGTGCCAGCAGTTCGTCCCAGTTTCCACAAGGAGAACTTTATTTT
-,TRBV19,-,TRBJ1-1,CASSNWGAAEAFF,TGTGCCAGTAGCAATTGGGGGGCAGCTGAAGCTTTCTTT
-,TRBV5-1,-,TRBJ1-4,CASSLPGRRNEKLFF,TGCGCCAGCAGCTTGCCGGGAAGAAGAAATGAAAAACTGTTTTTT
-,TRBV10-1,TRBD1,TRBJ2-3,CASSKTGVPDTQYF,TGCGCCAGCAGTAAAACAGGGGTGCCAGATACGCAGTATTTT
-,TRBV10-3,-,TRBJ1-2,CAIALVPYGYTF,TGTGCCATCGCCTTGGTGCCTTATGGCTACACCTTC
-,TRBV7-2,-,TRBJ1-5,CASSLSGGEGNQPQHF,TGTGCCAGCAGCTTATCTGGGGGCGAAGGCAATCAGCCCCAGCATTTT
few,TRBV7-2,-,TRBJ1-2,CASSLVGPGDYGYTF,TGTGCCAGCAGCTTAGTGGGCCCCGGGGACTATGGCTACACCTTC
-,TRBV6-5,TRBD1,TRBJ1-1,CASSYSGQGLVVAFF,TGTGCCAGCAGTTACTCGGGACAGGGCTTGGTTGTAGCTTTCTTT
-,TRBV6-5,-,TRBJ1-3,CASSVRDFSGNTIYF,TGTGCCAGCAGTGTACGGGACTTCTCTGGAAACACCATATATTTT
-,TRBV7-2,TRBD1,TRBJ1-1,CASSLAQFRTGLEAFF,TGTGCCAGCAGCTTAGCCCAATTTCGGACAGGACTTGAAGCTTTCTTT
-,TRBV15,-,TRBJ1-2,CATSGTPGLAGYTF,TGTGCCACCAGCGGAACCCCGGGACTCGCTGGCTACACCTTC
-,TRBV30,-,TRBJ1-4,CAWTAGAPNEKLFF,TGTGCCTGGACTGCGGGGGCTCCTAATGAAAAACTGTTTTTT
-,TRBV6-5,-,TRBJ2-7,CASTFTQGDEQYF,TGTGCCAGCACTTTTACGCAAGGGGACGAGCAGTACTTC
-,TRBV9,-,TRBJ2-1,CASSVDGYNEQFF,TGTGCCAGCAGCGTAGACGGGTACAATGAGCAGTTCTTC
few,TRBV19,-,TRBJ1-1,CASSMSGTTEAFF,TGTGCCAGTAGTATGTCCGGGACCACTGAAGCTTTCTTT
-,TRBV27,TRBD1,TRBJ1-1,CAVGEGTGNTEAFF,TGTGCCGTAGGAGAGGGGACAGGGAACACTGAAGCTTTCTTT
-,TRBV5-1,-,TRBJ2-1,CASSLKNNEQFF,TGCGCCAGCAGTCTAAAGAACAATGAGCAGTTCTTC
once,TRBV18,-,TRBJ2-5,CASSLQGSWETQYF,TGTGCCAGCTCACTACAGGGTTCGTGGGAGACCCAGTACTTC
-,TRBV6-5,TRBD2,TRBJ2-7,CASRPSGSYEQYF,TGTGCCAGCAGACCTAGCGGTTCCTACGAGCAGTACTTC
-,TRBV18,TRBD1,TRBJ2-2,CASSPRTGDTGELFF,TGTGCCAGCTCACCTAGGACAGGGGACACCGGGGAGCTGTTTTTT
-,TRBV28,-,TRBJ1-4,CASSVPTLEKLFF,TGTGCCAGCAGTGTCCCCACCTTGGAAAAACTGTTTTTT
once,TRBV6-5,-,TRBJ1-4,CASSGHLATNEKLFF,TGTGCCAGCAGCGGTCACCTTGCAACTAATGAAAAACTGTTTTTT
few,TRBV7-3,TRBD2,TRBJ2-5,CASSLSGRGETQYF,TGTGCCAGCAGCTTAAGCGGGAGGGGAGAGACCCAGTACTTC
once,TRBV6-1,-,TRBJ1-2,CASNRDLYGYTF,TGTGCCAGCAACCGGGATCTCTATGGCTACACCTTC
-,TRBV10-1,-,TRBJ1-5,CASSETGTQPQHF,TGCGCCAGCAGTGAGACAGGCACTCAGCCCCAGCATTTT
-,TRBV7-6,TRBD1,TRBJ1-2,CASSMYRGGYGYTF,TGTGCCAGCAGCATGTACAGGGGGGGCTATGGCTACACCTTC
-,TRBV18,-,TRBJ1-6,CASSAEIENSPLHF,TGTGCCAGCTCCGCCGAAATAGAAAATTCACCCCTCCACTTT
-,TRBV5-4,-,TRBJ2-1,CASSSDPKSYNEQFF,TGTGCCAGCAGCTCTGATCCTAAGTCCTACAATGAGCAGTTCTTC
-,TRBV28,TRBD2,TRBJ2-2,CASSTGTSGGNTGELFF,TGTGCCAGCAGTACCGGGACTAGCGGGGGGAACACCGGGGAGCTGTTTTTT
-,TRBV6-4,TRBD2,TRBJ2-1,CASSDSGTSGINEQFF,TGTGCCAGCAGTGACTCCGGGACTAGCGGGATCAATGAGCAGTTCTTC
-,TRBV28,-,TRBJ1-1,CASSLWAVSSPEAFF,TGTGCCAGCAGTTTATGGGCTGTATCGAGTCCTGAAGCTTTCTTT
-,TRBV28,-,TRBJ1-1,CASRGQFGEAFF,TGTGCCAGCCGTGGACAATTCGGTGAAGCTTTCTTT
-,TRBV15,-,TRBJ1-1,CATSARDRRNTEAFF,TGTGCCACCAGCGCCCGGGACCGAAGGAACACTGAAGCTTTCTTT
-,TRBV19,-,TRBJ1-3,CASKRGNTIYF,TGTGCCAGTAAACGGGGAAACACCATATATTTT
-,TRBV7-2,-,TRBJ1-2,CASSLLQGNYGYTF,TGTGCCAGCAGCTTGTTGCAGGGGAACTATGGCTACACCTTC
-,TRBV27,-,TRBJ1-1,CASSTPDPEAFF,TGTGCCAGCAGCACACCAGATCCTGAAGCTTTCTTT
once,TRBV7-2,-,TRBJ2-1,CASSFTGTGRTSGYNEQFF,TGTGCCAGCAGCTTTACCGGGACAGGGCGGACTAGCGGCTACAATGAGCAGTTCTTC
few,TRBV28,-,TRBJ1-6,CASSRGDYNSPLHF,TGTGCCAGCAGTAGGGGAGACTATAATTCACCCCTCCACTTT
-,TRBV7-8,TRBD2,TRBJ2-1,CASSSRKGSGTYNEQFF,TGTGCCAGCAGCTCCCGAAAAGGTAGCGGGACGTACAATGAGCAGTTCTTC
-,TRBV6-5,-,TRBJ2-2,CASSYSYGGLGELFF,TGTGCCAGCAGTTACTCCTACGGGGGTCTCGGGGAGCTGTTTTTT
-,TRBV27,-,TRBJ2-2,CASRWDTNTGELFF,TGTGCCAGCAGGTGGGACACCAACACCGGGGAGCTGTTTTTT
-,TRBV10-3,TRBD2,TRBJ2-7,CATGTSGYYEQYF,TGTGCCACCGGGACTAGCGGGTACTACGAGCAGTACTTC
-,TRBV30,-,TRBJ2-7,CALDGDGTYEQYF,TGTGCCTTGGACGGGGACGGAACCTACGAGCAGTACTTC
-,TRBV7-2,-,TRBJ1-5,CASSTRGGQPQHF,TGTGCCAGCAGCACCCGGGGGGGGCAGCCCCAGCATTTT